The TCR beta chain under discussion was sequenced for a study of CD8 T cells in Susac syndrome (dated by TCRdb to about 2019). Broadly, across the study: Among the sequenced Susac syndrome patients, roughly six had clinically active disease and roughly 8 were in clinical remission. Clonality of the CD8+ T cell repertoire was compared between roughly twelve healthy donors, about 14 Susac syndrome patients and under 19 multiple sclerosis patients. At the time of blood withdrawal, Susac syndrome patients were either therapy-naive, taking corticosteroids (with some also receiving IVIg), or on IVIg alone. Whether CD8+ T cell activation and differentiation in Susac syndrome was antigen driven was tested using repertoire sequencing.

Results the study describes overall, beyond this receptor: The number of individuals in the TCR sequencing and HLA analysis was acknowledged as relatively small. Fewer than 20 Susac-specific public clones were identified in the total CD8+ repertoire, and roughly five Susac-specific public clones were identified in the CD8+ TEMRA repertoire. Clonal expansion was observed in Susac syndrome CD8+ repertoires, with the highest expansion in CD8+ TEMRA cells and greater expansion in clinically active than in remitting patients.

High-throughput TCR beta sequencing profiled peripheral blood CD8+ and CD4+ T cells from healthy donors, Susac syndrome patients and multiple sclerosis patients. Recently defined diagnostic criteria for definite or probable disease were met by the Susac syndrome patients. Bulk CD8+ and CD4+ T cells were purified by magnetic negative isolation, while CD8+ TEMRA cells were enriched using FACS. Blood was collected in EDTA tubes and processed within 24 hours, with PBMCs isolated through density gradient centrifugation. PBMCs intended for TCR sequencing were frozen in liquid nitrogen and were later thawed in a 37 degrees C water bath. Purity of sorted or isolated CD4+, CD8+ and CD8+ TEMRA cells was at least 90%. RNA was extracted using the RNeasy kit, and roughly 0.45 to 1 microgram was reverse transcribed with random hexamers. The immunoSEQ multiplex PCR assay, covering 54 Vbeta and 13 Jbeta segments, was used to amplify TCR beta CDR3 regions. Bias from PCR amplification was corrected by using a synthetic template baseline for primer optimization and for computational correction. The published analysis was carried out like this. Only productive sequences were kept, with reads annotated to V, D and J genes according to IMGT and analyzed in immunoSEQ Analyzer. To calculate clonality, Shannon entropy was normalized by log2 of the number of productive unique sequences and then subtracted from one. For each patient and control, public and private clones were evaluated among the 100 most prevalent clones. Susac-specific clones were defined as absent from healthy and MS cohorts, 800 to 1,200 published viral clones and other ImmuneACCESS disease sequences. The public sequencing data were trimmed at Q25 with fastp and processed into clonotypes with MiXCR by TCRdb, which kept only in-frame beta chains. CDR3 protein duplicates are merged, each entry listing the most common genes and DNA. What appears here as the V and J calls and clone size reflects TCRdb's work, not the paper's. This sample has tens of thousands of distinct CDR3 sequences in its table, and about 94% of those were observed once. The biggest ten clones account for around 0.45% of the sample.

From a lookup of the germline V gene, CDR1 and CDR2 are SGHRS and YFSETQ. Inclusive of the bounding cysteine and phenylalanine, the CDR3 is 15 residues long. The entry retains the CDR3 DNA only, 45 bases that are in frame from base 1. V is cut by 4 bases and J by 5 bases, and the space between the germline ends is 18 bases. About this clonotype: What antigen it recognizes has not been identified. No much larger clone is present one base from it, and per-base qualities are unavailable.

This receptor was obtained from a human donor with Susac syndrome. The chain joins TRBV5-1 to TRBJ2-5, with TRBD1 perhaps the D gene, on 6 matching bases. The specimen was CD8+ T cells from PBMCs. The encoded CDR3 is CASSTHRDGPETQYF. The DNA sequence reads TGCGCCAGCAGCACCCACAGGGACGGCCCCGAGACCCAGTACTTC.